This T cell receptor beta chain was recorded in a study of blood T cells in healthy people across ages. A sample-barcoded 5' primer and a J-beta primer mix were used in a second PCR of roughly 6 to 11 cycles. TCRdb re-called the 5' RACE reads through MiXCR, storing one row per CDR3 protein. The sample includes approximately 800,000 distinct CDR3 sequences, approximately 35% of them seen just once. Many counts were recorded for this clonotype. V gave up 3 bases and J gave up 3 bases; unmatched junction bases: 4. Germline CDR1 and CDR2: ENHRY and SYGVKD. CDR3 length equals 16 residues. Sequencing used blood. This clonotype was obtained from a man aged 18 to 29 in good health. V gene TRBV10-3 combines with J gene TRBJ2-1, with 11 nucleotides matching TRBD2. The CDR3 region has the DNA TGTGCCATCAGTGACCCTAGCGGGGGGTTCTACAATGAGCAGTTCTTC. It yields the protein CAISDPSGGFYNEQFF.